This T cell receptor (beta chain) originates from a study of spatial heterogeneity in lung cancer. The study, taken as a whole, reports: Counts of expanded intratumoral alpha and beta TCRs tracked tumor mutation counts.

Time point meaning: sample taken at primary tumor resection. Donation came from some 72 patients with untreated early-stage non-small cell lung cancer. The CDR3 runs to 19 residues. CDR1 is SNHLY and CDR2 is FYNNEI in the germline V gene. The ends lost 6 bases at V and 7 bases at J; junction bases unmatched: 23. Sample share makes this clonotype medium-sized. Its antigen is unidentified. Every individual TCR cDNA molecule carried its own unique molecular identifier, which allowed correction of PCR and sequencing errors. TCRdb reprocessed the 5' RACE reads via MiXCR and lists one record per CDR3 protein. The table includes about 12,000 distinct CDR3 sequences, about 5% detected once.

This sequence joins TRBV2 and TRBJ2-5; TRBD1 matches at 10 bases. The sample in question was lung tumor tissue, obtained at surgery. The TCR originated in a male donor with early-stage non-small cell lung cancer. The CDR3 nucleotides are TGTGCCAGCAGGGGGATTCGACAGGGGGCGGACTCAACGACCGGGACCCAGTACTTC. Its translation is CASRGIRQGADSTTGTQYF.